This TCR beta chain appears in the sequencing data of a study of identical twins. General study results and limits: Invariant cells of the MAIT and iNKT types might have partly distorted the zero-insertion analyses. Fewer insertions marked abundant cord blood beta clonotypes; young adult naive trended weakly, memory not at all. Twin pairs' shared out-of-frame alpha sequences were enriched in low generation probability.

This clonotype turned up a few times. Its antigen is not identified. TCRdb reprocessed the 5' RACE reads with MiXCR, giving one entry per CDR3 protein. The table records some 1,600,000 distinct CDR3 sequences, under 35% of them present only once. Sequencing was performed on cord blood. This clonotype was obtained from a newborn girl in good health.

DNA for the CDR3: TGCAGTGCTAGAAAGACAGATTACAATGAGCAGTTCTTC. Translation gives CSARKTDYNEQFF. V usage is TRBV20-1 and J usage is TRBJ2-1; TRBD1 is a possible D gene (5 bases). V was pared by 2 bases and J by 4 bases, with 9 bases between. The CDR3 contains 13 residues. Germline CDR1 DFQATT, CDR2 SNEGSKA (reference sequence).